A single sample is the source of the 7 T cell receptor beta chains below, sequenced in a study of shared clonotypes between healthy human individuals (TCRdb year 2020). CD8 naive samples were CD45RO-negative cells positively selected for CCR7, giving a CD45RA+CCR7+ population that excluded TemRA cells. Library preparation used the immunoSEQ multiplex PCR assay. What TCRdb holds here is the immuneACCESS table cut down to in-frame rearrangements. Part of the clones is not present; checked against another copy, under half of the missing clones reflect an unresolved V gene, and the others are unexplained. The sample table shows approximately 740,000 clones, and almost 95% are seen once. 24% of the sample is in the top ten clones. The sequenced material came from naive CD8+ T cells sorted from blood. The cell subset or site label, read with the paper, signifies: CD45RA+CCR7+. All receptors come from a man younger than 45 in good health.

V usage is TRBV9 and J usage is TRBJ2-6; TRBD1 matches 8 bases. The CDR3 loop spans 19 amino acids. From germline, CDR1 is SGDLS and CDR2 YYNGEE. J gave up 2 bases and V 4 bases, and 14 bases lay outside the gene matches. CDR3 nucleotide sequence: TGTGCCAGCAGCTCAGGGGGCAACTCTCAGGTTCCTGGGGCCAACGTCCTGACTTTC. Translating gives CASSSGGNSQVPGANVLTF.

Details on this clone: In the same sample, other DNA sequences code for this CDR3. J is TRBJ2-7 and V is TRBV5-1; no reliable D call. The CDR3 length is 14 residues. CDR1 is SGHRS, CDR2 YFSETQ, per germline. Deletions cut 1 base from V and 1 base from J, with 9 bases between. The CDR3 reads CASSLRQESYEQYF. CDR3 sequence (DNA): TGCGCCAGCAGCTTGAGGCAGGAATCCTACGAGCAGTACTTC.

The V and J genes are TRBV25-1 and TRBJ2-2; D not resolved. The CDR3 sequence is 17 residues long. Trimming shortened V by 1 base and J by 0 bases, and 12 bases separated the two germline ends. CDR1 is MGHDK, CDR2 SYGVNS, per germline. CDR3 sequence reads: CASSEWLARPNTGELFF. The CDR3 region has the DNA TGTGCCAGCAGTGAATGGCTCGCCAGGCCGAACACCGGGGAGCTGTTTTTT. Supplemented by reference TRBV25-1 and TRBJ2-2, the full variable domain reads EADIYQTPRYLVIGTGKKITLECSQTMGHDKMYWYQQDPGMELHLIHYSYGVNSTEKGDLSSESTVSRIRTEHFPLTLESARPSHTSQYLCASSEWLARPNTGELFFGEGSRLTVL.

V and J are TRBV7-7 and TRBJ2-7; D call uncertain. CDR1 and CDR2 from the germline V gene are SSHAT and FNYEAQ (reference sequence). V shed 4 bases and J shed 4 bases, with 11 bases lying between them. The CDR3 contains 13 residues. In DNA, the CDR3 is TGTGCCAGCAGCTCCCGAACGGGTTACGAGCAGTACTTC. Translation gives CASSSRTGYEQYF.

Regarding this clone: Other DNA sequences in this specimen translate into the identical CDR3. The chain couples TRBV4-3 to TRBJ2-7; 8 bases agree with TRBD1. CDR1 and CDR2 (germline): LGHNA, YSLEER. This CDR3 spans 14 amino acids. Trimming removed 1 base from V and 3 bases from J; junction bases left unmatched: 2. DNA for the CDR3: TGCGCCAGCAGCCAAGGGACAGGGAACTACGAGCAGTACTTC. Amino acids: CASSQGTGNYEQYF.

This chain joins TRBV2 and TRBJ2-7, with a weak D call TRBD1 (6 bases). CDR1 is SNHLY, CDR2 FYNNEI, per germline. The CDR3 consists of 14 residues. Trimming shortened V by 6 bases and J by 3 bases, and 15 bases separated the two germline ends. The DNA for the CDR3 is TGTGCCAGCAGCAACCCCGGGACAAACTACGAGCAGTACTTC. Translating gives CASSNPGTNYEQYF.

The chain uses TRBV11-2 and TRBJ1-5, with 7 positions matching TRBD1. Per the germline V gene, CDR1 is SGHAT and CDR2 is FQNNGV. The CDR3 spans 15 residues. With V trimmed by 3 bases and J by 4 bases, 6 bases remained unmatched. The chain's CDR3 is CASSFTGAPNQPQHF. The CDR3 DNA reads as TGTGCCAGCAGCTTCACAGGGGCTCCAAATCAGCCCCAGCATTTT.